This TCR beta chain emerged from a study of shared clonotypes between healthy human individuals. Study as a whole: Donor ages ranged 18 to 49 years: a couple of women, three men. General study results and limits: Memory subsets had estimated richness that was generally smaller than that of naive subsets. Sampling involved blood alone; tissue repertoires likely differ.

Over several immunoSEQ plates, each subset's genomic DNA was distributed in even portions. Repertoires were generated with immunoSEQ multiplex PCR, while TCRdb's copy carries only in-frame clones and drops some. This table holds millions of clones, more than 85% found once. This clone came up once. The target antigen is unknown. The naive CD8 subset, CD45RO-negative cells positively selected for CCR7, excluded terminally differentiated effector memory CD45RA+ cells. Sequencing was done on a sample of naive CD8+ T cells from PBMCs. The receptor's source is a man aged 18 to 30 in good health. Some clones in this sample may be carry-over from other donors' samples.

In DNA form, the CDR3 reads TGTGCCAGCAGCTTGGGTGTTACCGCGTCAGGGGTCACCTACGAGCAGTACTTC. Its protein is CASSLGVTASGVTYEQYF. The chain is built from TRBV5-4 and TRBJ2-7; D is perhaps TRBD1 (6 bases). V was cut by 0 bases and J by 2 bases, with 21 bases left in between. The CDR3 has 18 amino acids. The germline CDR1 and CDR2 sequences are SGHNT and YYREEE (reference sequence).